A selection of T cell receptor beta chains follows, all from one sample in a study of cytomegalovirus exposure and HLA in healthy donors. TCRdb's table, derived via immunoSEQ multiplex PCR, lists solely in-frame clones and lacks some. The table includes about 120,000 clones, around three quarters detected once. The sample comprised PBMCs. These receptors were taken from a man in his late teens or twenties in good health and CMV-seropositive. Both conserved end residues are part of each CDR3. The D gene is left open where the match is weak. The size field is filled for only some rows; it gives once, few, many or a size class.

- TRBJ1-5 - TRBV18 TGTGCCAGCTCCCCCGCGGGGCCTTTTTATCAGCCCCAGCATTTT CASSPAGPFYQPQHF
TRBD2 TRBJ2-1 - TRBV7-9 TGTGCCAGCAGCCCACCCAGCGGGGGGGCCGATGAGCAGTTCTTC CASSPPSGGADEQFF
- TRBJ2-2 - TRBV7-9 TGTGCCAGCAGCTTCTCCAGGGCGACCGGGGAGCTGTTTTTT CASSFSRATGELFF
TRBD2 TRBJ2-1 - TRBV18 TGTGCCAGCTCACCGAAGGAGGGAGGGTTCAATGAGCAGTTCTTC CASSPKEGGFNEQFF
TRBD2 TRBJ2-3 - TRBV15 TGTGCCACCAGCAGATCCAGACTAGCGGGAGGTCCAGATACGCAGTATTTT CATSRSRLAGGPDTQYF
- TRBJ1-2 - TRBV30 TGTGCCTGGAGTGTACAGGGCCCCTATGGCTACACCTTC CAWSVQGPYGYTF
TRBD2 TRBJ2-2 - TRBV5-1 TGCGCCAGCAGCTCCATAAGCGGGGGAGGGACCGGGGAGCTGTTTTTT CASSSISGGGTGELFF
- TRBJ2-7 - TRBV10-3 TGTGCCATCAAGGGCGCGGGCTCCTACGAGCAGTACTTC CAIKGAGSYEQYF
TRBD2 TRBJ2-4 - TRBV7-9 TGTGCCAGCAGCCCTAGCGGGAGTGTGGGGAACATTCAGTACTTC CASSPSGSVGNIQYF
- TRBJ2-7 - TRBV28 TGTGCCAGCAGTTTATTCCCAGGATTTTACGAGCAGTACTTC CASSLFPGFYEQYF
TRBD2 TRBJ2-1 - TRBV2 TGTGCCACGGCCGGGACTAGAAAAGACAATGAGCAGTTCTTC CATAGTRKDNEQFF
TRBD1 TRBJ1-2 - TRBV19 TGTGCCAGTAGGGGGACAGGGGACAAAAGTAGCTATGGCTACACCTTC CASRGTGDKSSYGYTF
- TRBJ2-2 - TRBV5-1 TGCGCCAGCAGCTTGGCTGGGACACCGAACACCGGGGAGCTGTTTTTT CASSLAGTPNTGELFF
TRBD1 TRBJ1-1 - TRBV4-1 TGCGCCAGCAGCCAAGGACAGGGTGGGAACACTGAAGCTTTCTTT CASSQGQGGNTEAFF
- TRBJ1-1 few TRBV5-4 TGTGCCAGCAGCGCAGGGGTTGGGGGGGGTTCCACTGAAGCTTTCTTT CASSAGVGGGSTEAFF
- TRBJ1-2 - TRBV19 TGTGCCAGTATAGGGGCTAACTATGGCTACACCTTC CASIGANYGYTF
- TRBJ2-4 once TRBV27 TGTGCCAGCAGTGAGTACAGGGCCCCGGCGAACAGTCAGTACTTC CASSEYRAPANSQYF
- TRBJ2-7 - TRBV7-2 TGTGCCAGCAGCTTAGTCCCTCGGGACACGATATCCTACGAGCAGTACTTC CASSLVPRDTISYEQYF
TRBD1 TRBJ1-1 once TRBV7-6 TGTGCCAGCAGCTTATTGCAGGGGGCTAACACTGAAGCTTTCTTT CASSLLQGANTEAFF
TRBD1 TRBJ1-2 few TRBV28 TGTGCCAGCAGTTTGACAGGGTATGGCTACACCTTC CASSLTGYGYTF
TRBD1 TRBJ2-7 once TRBV7-6 TGTGCCAGCAGCTTCGCCGAAAGTACAGGGGGTGGATACGAGCAGTACTTC CASSFAESTGGGYEQYF
TRBD2 TRBJ2-5 - TRBV4-1 TGCGCCAGCAGCCAAGGGGGTAGCGGGGTAAAAGAGACCCAGTACTTC CASSQGGSGVKETQYF
TRBD2 TRBJ2-5 - TRBV14 TGTGCCAGCACAACCGGGACTAGCGGGAGGTCGGAGACCCAGTACTTC CASTTGTSGRSETQYF
- TRBJ2-3 - TRBV27 TGTGCCAGCAGTTTATATGGGCCAGATACGCAGTATTTT CASSLYGPDTQYF
- TRBJ1-4 - TRBV6-1 TGTGCCAGCAGTGTTGCAGGGGTTAATGAAAAACTGTTTTTT CASSVAGVNEKLFF
- TRBJ2-7 - TRBV29-1 TGCAGCGTTGCCATCCAGGCATATCAACTTCCCTACGAGCAGTACTTC CSVAIQAYQLPYEQYF
- TRBJ2-1 - TRBV30 TGTGCCTGGAGTCTCCCCGGAGCGAGGGAGCAGTTCTTC CAWSLPGAREQFF
TRBD1 TRBJ1-1 - TRBV7-9 TGTTCCAGCAGCTCCCCCCCGGGACAGTTGGGACGAGAGGGCACTGAAGCTTTCTTT CSSSSPPGQLGREGTEAFF
- TRBJ1-2 - TRBV29-1 TGCAGCGTTGAAAGGAAGTCCCGGGGACTGGATGGCTACACCTTC CSVERKSRGLDGYTF
TRBD2 TRBJ2-3 - TRBV19 TGTGCCAGTCGACTAGCGGGGGGGCCAGATACGCAGTATTTT CASRLAGGPDTQYF
- TRBJ1-6 - TRBV30 TGTGCCTGGAGTGTAAGCCTCTCTAGGGAGGAAAGTTCACCCCTCCACTTT CAWSVSLSREESSPLHF
TRBD1 TRBJ2-7 - TRBV11-3 TGTGCCAGCAGCTCAAACAGGGGCCCTTACGAGCAGTACTTC CASSSNRGPYEQYF
TRBD1 TRBJ1-1 few TRBV28 TGTGCCAGCAGCCCCGACAGGGACATGAACACTGAAGCTTTCTTT CASSPDRDMNTEAFF
TRBD2 TRBJ2-7 - TRBV6-5 TGTGCCAGCAGGTCACTAGCGGGAGTGGCCTACGAGCAGTACTTC CASRSLAGVAYEQYF
- TRBJ2-3 - TRBV6-1 TGTGCCAGCAGGGCTAGCACAGATACGCAGTATTTT CASRASTDTQYF
TRBD1 TRBJ1-5 - TRBV6-1 TGTGCCACACGACAGGGGGTTTATAGCAATCAGCCCCAGCATTTT CATRQGVYSNQPQHF
- TRBJ1-2 - TRBV28 TGTGCCAGCACTTTAGGGTGGCAGGGGACGAATGGCTACACCTTC CASTLGWQGTNGYTF
TRBD1 TRBJ2-7 - TRBV5-6 TGTGCCAGCAGCTTGTTGGGAGGACAGGGGACCTACGAGCAGTACTTC CASSLLGGQGTYEQYF
- TRBJ2-7 once TRBV5-1 TGCGCCAGCAGCCTCGGGCGGGACCCTCAAGGATACGAGCAGTACTTC CASSLGRDPQGYEQYF
- TRBJ2-2 - TRBV9 TGTGCCAGCAGCGTACTGTCTTCCGGGGAGCTGTTTTTT CASSVLSSGELFF
- TRBJ2-1 - TRBV19 TGTGCCAGTAGTTCCCGGACCCAGGGGACCAATGAGCAGTTCTTC CASSSRTQGTNEQFF
TRBD2 TRBJ2-1 - TRBV27 TGTGCCAGCAGTCTCAAGCGGGAGTCCTACAATGAGCAGTTCTTC CASSLKRESYNEQFF
TRBD2 TRBJ2-3 - TRBV4-1 TGCGCCAGCAGCCGGCAAACTAGCGGGGGGGCCCCTAGCACAGATACGCAGTATTTT CASSRQTSGGAPSTDTQYF
TRBD2 TRBJ2-1 few TRBV2 TGTGCCAGCAGCGAGGGGACTAGAGGTTTTATTGAGTTCTTC CASSEGTRGFIEFF
- TRBJ1-6 - TRBV9 TGTGCCAGCAGCGTAGCTACGCCAGGGAATTCACCCCTCCACTTT CASSVATPGNSPLHF
TRBD2 TRBJ2-1 - TRBV29-1 TGCAGCGTTCCAAGCGGGAGCTCCTACAATGAGCAGTTCTTC CSVPSGSSYNEQFF
- TRBJ2-5 - TRBV6-6 TGTGCCAGCAGTTACTCAGCGGAAGAGACCCAGTACTTC CASSYSAEETQYF
- TRBJ1-1 - TRBV30 TGTGCCTGGAGTAGCCAGGGCGGCACTGAAGCTTTCTTT CAWSSQGGTEAFF
- TRBJ2-1 once TRBV7-9 TGTGCCAGCAGCTTAGTATGGGGAGCAGGTGATGCCTTCTACAATGAGCAGTTCTTC CASSLVWGAGDAFYNEQFF
TRBD2 TRBJ2-5 - TRBV4-1 TGCGCCAGCAGCCAGTTAGCGGGGGGAACCGAGACCCAGTACTTC CASSQLAGGTETQYF
- TRBJ1-6 - TRBV2 TGTGCCAGCAGTGAACCGCGTTTTAGTTCACCCCTCCACTTT CASSEPRFSSPLHF
- TRBJ2-1 - TRBV27 TGTGCCAGCAGTTTCGACAGCAACAATGAGCAGTTCTTC CASSFDSNNEQFF
TRBD1 TRBJ1-2 - TRBV2 TGTGCCAGCAGTCAAGGGGACAGCGAAGGAGTTATCAACTATGGCTACACCTTC CASSQGDSEGVINYGYTF